Following are 3 T cell receptor beta chains from one sample sequenced in a study of blood T cell repertoires in COVID-19. Method: immunoSEQ multiplex PCR; TCRdb's copy keeps in-frame clones and lacks some. In the table there are fewer than 200,000 clones, around 87% of which are singletons. Sequencing was carried out using peripheral blood. These receptors were obtained from a woman in her seventies with COVID-19, enrolled during active disease.

The chain combines TRBV6-5 with TRBJ2-5; 10 nucleotides align to TRBD2. Losses at the gene ends were 3 bases for V and 1 base for J; bases not matched to a gene: 2. This CDR3 contains 15 residues. From germline, CDR1 is MNHEY and CDR2 SVGAGI. CDR3 DNA sequence: TGTGCCAGCAGTTATGCTAGCGGGGGCCAAGAGACCCAGTACTTC. This encodes CASSYASGGQETQYF.

This clone was seen a few times. The V and J genes are TRBV6-5 and TRBJ1-4; D gene uncertain. Trimming pared 2 bases from V and 8 bases from J, leaving 9 bases between. Germline assignment: CDR1 MNHEY and CDR2 SVGAGI. The CDR3 length is 13 residues. CDR3 sequence reads: CASSYGGDEKLFF. The CDR3 bases are TGTGCCAGCAGTTACGGAGGAGACGAAAAACTGTTTTTT.

The J gene is TRBJ1-5, the V gene TRBV19; D remains ambiguous. The CDR3 loop spans 15 amino acids. Trimming cost V 4 bases and J 6 bases, with 16 bases left between them. Germline assignment: CDR1 LNHDA and CDR2 SQIVND (reference sequence). The CDR3: CASSTGGSLSQPQHF. The DNA for the CDR3 is TGTGCCAGTAGTACCGGCGGTTCTTTGAGTCAGCCCCAGCATTTT.